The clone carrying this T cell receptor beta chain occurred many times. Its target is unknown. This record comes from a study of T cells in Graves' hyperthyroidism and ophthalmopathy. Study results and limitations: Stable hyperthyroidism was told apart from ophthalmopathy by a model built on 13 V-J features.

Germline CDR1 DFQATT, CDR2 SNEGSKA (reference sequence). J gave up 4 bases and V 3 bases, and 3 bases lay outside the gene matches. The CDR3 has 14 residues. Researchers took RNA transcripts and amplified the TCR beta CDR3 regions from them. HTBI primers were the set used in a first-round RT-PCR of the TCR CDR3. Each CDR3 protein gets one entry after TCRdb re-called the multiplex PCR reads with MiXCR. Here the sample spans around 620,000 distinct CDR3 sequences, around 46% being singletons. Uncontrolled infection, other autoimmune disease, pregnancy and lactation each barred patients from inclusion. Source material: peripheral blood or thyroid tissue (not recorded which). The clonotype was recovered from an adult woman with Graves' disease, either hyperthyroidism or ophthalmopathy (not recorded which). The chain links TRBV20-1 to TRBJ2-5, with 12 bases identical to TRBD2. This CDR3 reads CSASPSGRGETQYF. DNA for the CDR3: TGCAGTGCTAGTCCTAGCGGGAGGGGAGAGACCCAGTACTTC.